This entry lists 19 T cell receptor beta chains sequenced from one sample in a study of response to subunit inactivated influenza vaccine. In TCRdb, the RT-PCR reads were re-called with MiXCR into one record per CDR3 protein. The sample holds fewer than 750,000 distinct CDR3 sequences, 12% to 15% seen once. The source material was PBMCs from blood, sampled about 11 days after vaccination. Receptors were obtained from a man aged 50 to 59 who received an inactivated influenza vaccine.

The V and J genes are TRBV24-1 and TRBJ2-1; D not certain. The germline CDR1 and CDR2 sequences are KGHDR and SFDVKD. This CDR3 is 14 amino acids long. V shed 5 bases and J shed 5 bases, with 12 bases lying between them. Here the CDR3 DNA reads TGTGCCACCAGTGCCAACTACTTTGACAATGAGCAGTTCTTC. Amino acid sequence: CATSANYFDNEQFF.

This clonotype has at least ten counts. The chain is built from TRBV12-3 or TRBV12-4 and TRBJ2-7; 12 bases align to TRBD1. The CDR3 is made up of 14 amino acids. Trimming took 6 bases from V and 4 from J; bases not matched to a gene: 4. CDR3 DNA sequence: TGTGCCAGCAGGGGACAGGGGGCTTTATACGAGCAGTACTTC. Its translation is CASRGQGALYEQYF.

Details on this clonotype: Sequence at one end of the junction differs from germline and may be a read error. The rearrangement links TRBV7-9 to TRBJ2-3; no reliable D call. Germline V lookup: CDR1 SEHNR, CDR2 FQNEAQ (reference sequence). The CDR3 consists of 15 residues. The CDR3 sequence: CASSLGQPGTDTHYF. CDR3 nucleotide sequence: TGTGCCAGCAGCTTAGGTCAACCAGGCACAGATACGCACTATTTT.

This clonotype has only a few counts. The CDR3 loop is CASSLGLVPAYEQYF. The CDR3, as DNA: TGTGCCAGCAGCTTAGGGCTCGTCCCCGCCTACGAGCAGTACTTC. The chain uses TRBV11-2 and TRBJ2-7; no clear D. The V end was cut by 1 base, the J end by 2 bases, with 12 bases between. The CDR3 is 15 residues long. CDR1 SGHAT and CDR2 FQNNGV come from the germline V gene. The variable domain in full, with the rest retrieved from reference TRBV11-2 and TRBJ2-7, is EAGVAQSPRYKIIEKRQSVAFWCNPISGHATLYWYQQILGQGPKLLIQFQNNGVVDDSQLPKDRFSAERLKGVDSTLKIQPAKLEDSAVYLCASSLGLVPAYEQYFGPGTRLTVT.

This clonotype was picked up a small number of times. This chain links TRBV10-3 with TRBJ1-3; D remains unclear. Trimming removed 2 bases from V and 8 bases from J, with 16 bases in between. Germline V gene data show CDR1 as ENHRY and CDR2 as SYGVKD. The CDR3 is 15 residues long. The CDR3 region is CAISELGLLVDTIYF. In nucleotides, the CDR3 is TGTGCCATCAGTGAGCTAGGACTTTTGGTGGACACCATATATTTT.

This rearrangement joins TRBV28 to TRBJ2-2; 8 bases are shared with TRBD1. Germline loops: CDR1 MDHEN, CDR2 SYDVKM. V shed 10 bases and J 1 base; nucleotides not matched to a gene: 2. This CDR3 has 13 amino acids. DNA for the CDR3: TGTGCCACCGACAGGGGGAACACCGGGGAGCTGTTTTTT. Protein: CATDRGNTGELFF.

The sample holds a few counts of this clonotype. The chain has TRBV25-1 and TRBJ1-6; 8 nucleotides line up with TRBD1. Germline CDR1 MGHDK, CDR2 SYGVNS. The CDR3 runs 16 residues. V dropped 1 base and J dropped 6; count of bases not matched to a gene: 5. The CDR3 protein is CASSESRTGFNSPLHF. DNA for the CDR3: TGTGCCAGCAGTGAATCCCGGACAGGGTTTAATTCACCCCTCCACTTT.

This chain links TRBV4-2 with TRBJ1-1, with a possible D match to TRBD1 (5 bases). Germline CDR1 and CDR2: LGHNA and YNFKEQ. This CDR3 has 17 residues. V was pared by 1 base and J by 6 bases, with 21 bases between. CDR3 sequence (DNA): TGTGCCAGCAGCCAAGTGGGGACCGAGGGTAGTTTGGCTGAAGCTTTCTTT. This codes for CASSQVGTEGSLAEAFF.

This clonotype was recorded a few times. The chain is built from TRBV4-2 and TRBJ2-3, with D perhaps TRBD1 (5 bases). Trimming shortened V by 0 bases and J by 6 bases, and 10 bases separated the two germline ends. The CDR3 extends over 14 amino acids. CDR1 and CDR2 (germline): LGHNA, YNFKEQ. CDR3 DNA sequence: TGTGCCAGCAGCCAAGATCCAGGGCGGGATACGCAGTATTTT. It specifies CASSQDPGRDTQYF.

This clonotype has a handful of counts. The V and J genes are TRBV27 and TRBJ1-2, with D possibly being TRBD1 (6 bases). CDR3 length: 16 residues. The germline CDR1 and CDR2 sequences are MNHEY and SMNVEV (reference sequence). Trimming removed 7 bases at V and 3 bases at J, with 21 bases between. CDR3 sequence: CASTQRPGGAYYGYTF. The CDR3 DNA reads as TGTGCCAGCACCCAACGCCCCGGGGGCGCCTACTATGGCTACACCTTC.

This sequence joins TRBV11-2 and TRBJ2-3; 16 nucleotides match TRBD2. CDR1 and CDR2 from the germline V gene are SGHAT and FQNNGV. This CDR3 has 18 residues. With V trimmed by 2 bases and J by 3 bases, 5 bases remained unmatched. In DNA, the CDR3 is TGTGCCAGCAGCTTAATGGGGACTAGCGGGGGGGCAACAGATACGCAGTATTTT. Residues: CASSLMGTSGGATDTQYF. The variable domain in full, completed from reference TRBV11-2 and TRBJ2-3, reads EAGVAQSPRYKIIEKRQSVAFWCNPISGHATLYWYQQILGQGPKLLIQFQNNGVVDDSQLPKDRFSAERLKGVDSTLKIQPAKLEDSAVYLCASSLMGTSGGATDTQYFGPGTRLTVL.

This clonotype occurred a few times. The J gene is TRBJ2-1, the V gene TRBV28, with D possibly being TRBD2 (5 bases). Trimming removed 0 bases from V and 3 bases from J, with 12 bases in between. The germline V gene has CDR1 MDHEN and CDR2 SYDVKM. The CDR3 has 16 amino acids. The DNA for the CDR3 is TGTGCCAGCAGTTTATGGACTATTGGACGCTACAATGAGCAGTTCTTC. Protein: CASSLWTIGRYNEQFF.

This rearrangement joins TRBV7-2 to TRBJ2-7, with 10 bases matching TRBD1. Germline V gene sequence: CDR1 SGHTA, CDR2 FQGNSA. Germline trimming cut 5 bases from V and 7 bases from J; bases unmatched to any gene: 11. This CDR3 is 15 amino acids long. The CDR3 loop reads CASSPPGQGVWEQYF. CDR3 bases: TGTGCCAGCAGCCCCCCCGGACAGGGGGTCTGGGAGCAGTACTTC. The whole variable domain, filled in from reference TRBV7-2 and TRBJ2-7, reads GAGVSQSPSNKVTEKGKDVELRCDPISGHTALYWYRQSLGQGLEFLIYFQGNSAPDKSGLPSDRFSAERTGGSVSTLTIQRTQQEDSAVYLCASSPPGQGVWEQYFGPGTRLTVT.

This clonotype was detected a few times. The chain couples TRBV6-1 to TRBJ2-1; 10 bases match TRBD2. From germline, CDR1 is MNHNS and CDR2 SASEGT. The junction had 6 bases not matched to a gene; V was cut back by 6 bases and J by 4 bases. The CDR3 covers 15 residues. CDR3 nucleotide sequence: TGTGCCAGCAGGCGTAGCGGGGGGATGTACAATGAGCAGTTCTTC. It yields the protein CASRRSGGMYNEQFF.

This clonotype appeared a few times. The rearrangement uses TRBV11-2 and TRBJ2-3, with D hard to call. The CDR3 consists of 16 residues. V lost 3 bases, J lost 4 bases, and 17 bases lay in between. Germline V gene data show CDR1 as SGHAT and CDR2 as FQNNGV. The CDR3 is CASSFSGGLGADTQYF. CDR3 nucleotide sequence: TGTGCCAGCAGCTTTAGTGGCGGTTTAGGCGCAGATACGCAGTATTTT.

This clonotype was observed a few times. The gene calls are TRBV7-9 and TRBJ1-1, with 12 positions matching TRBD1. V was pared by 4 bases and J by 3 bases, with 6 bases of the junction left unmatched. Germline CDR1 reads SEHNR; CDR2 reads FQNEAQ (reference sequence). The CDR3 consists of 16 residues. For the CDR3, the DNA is TGTGCCAGCAGCTCTACCGGGACAGGGGGCCACACTGAAGCTTTCTTT. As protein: CASSSTGTGGHTEAFF.

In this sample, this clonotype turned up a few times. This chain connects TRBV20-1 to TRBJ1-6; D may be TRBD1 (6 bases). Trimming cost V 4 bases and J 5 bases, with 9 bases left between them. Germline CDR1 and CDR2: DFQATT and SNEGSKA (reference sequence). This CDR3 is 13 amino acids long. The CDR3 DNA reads TGCAGTGCTAATACAGGGAATAATTCACCCCTCCACTTT. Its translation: CSANTGNNSPLHF.

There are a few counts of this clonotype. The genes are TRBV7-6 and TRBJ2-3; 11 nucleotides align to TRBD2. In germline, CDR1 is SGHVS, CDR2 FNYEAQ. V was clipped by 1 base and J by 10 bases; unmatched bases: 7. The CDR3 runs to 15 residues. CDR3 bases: TGTGCCAGCAGCTTAGAATTAGCGGGGGGGAATGCGCAGTATTTT. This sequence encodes CASSLELAGGNAQYF.

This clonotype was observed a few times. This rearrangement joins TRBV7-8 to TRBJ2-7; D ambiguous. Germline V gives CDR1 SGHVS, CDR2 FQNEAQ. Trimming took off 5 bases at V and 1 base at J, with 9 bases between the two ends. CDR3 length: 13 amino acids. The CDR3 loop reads CASSQTLSYEQYF. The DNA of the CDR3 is TGTGCCAGCAGCCAGACATTGTCCTACGAGCAGTACTTC.